This TCR beta chain came from a study of blood T cell repertoires in COVID-19. Turning to the study itself: COVID-19 samples, acute and convalescent, were from the United States, Italy and Spain. PBMCs, B-cell-depleted T cells, or T cells were the source of the cDNA or gDNA that made up the material.

Assay used: immunoSEQ multiplex PCR; TCRdb lists only in-frame clones, some missing. The sample shows about 280,000 clones, 80% to 90% of them seen only once. CDR3 length: 14 amino acids. Germline CDR1 and CDR2: SGHDT and YYEEEE. V lost 5 bases to trimming and J lost 5 bases; unmatched junction nucleotides: 7. The material sequenced was peripheral blood. This TCR derives from a middle-aged man with acute or convalescent COVID-19. The V and J genes are TRBV5-6 and TRBJ2-5; 9 nucleotides agree with TRBD1. The CDR3 loop is CASSWDRVRETQYF. Here the CDR3 DNA reads TGTGCCAGCAGTTGGGACAGGGTGAGGGAGACCCAGTACTTC.